The present TCR beta chain was sequenced within a study of post-analysis software for immune sequencing data. Study-wide context: Some patients lacked subtype; others had relapsing-remitting, secondary progressive or progressive-relapsing disease.

In regard to this clonotype: Its antigen is undetermined. With a much larger clone just one base away, this may be a read error.

This CDR3 contains 13 residues. Trimming stripped 4 bases from V and 7 bases from J, with 13 bases between. Study findings and constraints: Controls showed lower frequencies than patients for roughly five TRBV segments, and TRBV5-6, TRBV5-1 and TRBV20-1 were among these. Batch-mates among the samples co-clustered strongly by F measure. Controls' normalized Chao1 diversity significantly exceeded that of multiple sclerosis patients.

TCR beta cDNA libraries included unique molecular identifiers. In TCRdb, the PCR reads were re-called with MiXCR into one record per CDR3 protein. The repertoire holds around 200,000 distinct CDR3 sequences, with around 29% as singletons. The sequence derives from a girl aged 2-17 years with multiple sclerosis. The V gene is TRBV12-3 or TRBV12-4, the J gene TRBJ1-2; maybe TRBD1 (6 bases). The sequenced sample was blood. The DNA of the CDR3 is TGTGCCAGCAGTTCACTCAGGGGCTGTGGCTACACCTTC. Its translation is CASSSLRGCGYTF.